Each of the 30 T cell receptor beta chains below was sequenced from the same sample in a study of blood T cell repertoires in COVID-19. Measured with immunoSEQ multiplex PCR; TCRdb has only the in-frame clones, and not every one. This table holds 150,000 to 200,000 clones, roughly 84% found once. Source material: peripheral blood. The source of these receptors is a man aged 50 to 59 with active or convalescent COVID-19.

The chain joins TRBV2 to TRBJ2-7, with D possibly matching TRBD1 (5 bases). The CDR3 totals 13 residues. Germline-derived CDR1 and CDR2 are SNHLY and FYNNEI. The ends were cut back, 7 bases at V and 0 bases at J, with 10 bases in the middle. CDR3 nucleotides: TGTGCCAGCACCCCGGACAACTCCTACGAGCAGTACTTC. Its protein product is CASTPDNSYEQYF. Filled out from reference TRBV2 and TRBJ2-7, the complete variable domain reads EPEVTQTPSHQVTQMGQEVILRCVPISNHLYFYWYRQILGQKVEFLVSFYNNEISEKSEIFDDQFSVERPDGSNFTLKIRSTKLEDSAMYFCASTPDNSYEQYFGPGTRLTVT.

V and J are TRBV25-1 and TRBJ2-2; 7 bases map to TRBD1. Germline CDR1 reads MGHDK; CDR2 reads SYGVNS. The CDR3 is 18 amino acids. The J segment lost 0 bases and the V segment lost 3 bases, leaving 10 bases of the junction unmatched. The CDR3 spells CASSDLLVGTANTGELFF. CDR3 DNA sequence: TGTGCCAGCAGTGATCTGCTAGTCGGGACAGCGAACACCGGGGAGCTGTTTTTT. Full variable domain (outside the CDR3, taken from reference TRBV25-1 and TRBJ2-2): EADIYQTPRYLVIGTGKKITLECSQTMGHDKMYWYQQDPGMELHLIHYSYGVNSTEKGDLSSESTVSRIRTEHFPLTLESARPSHTSQYLCASSDLLVGTANTGELFFGEGSRLTVL.

The chain employs TRBV24-1 and TRBJ2-4, with a weak D call TRBD1 (6 bases). V gave up 4 bases and J gave up 3 bases, with 15 bases separating them. Looked up from germline, CDR1 is KGHDR and CDR2 is SFDVKD. The CDR3 is made up of 16 amino acids. The CDR3 region is CATSEFTGNGKNIQYF. CDR3 DNA: TGTGCCACCAGTGAGTTTACAGGGAACGGCAAAAACATTCAGTACTTC.

The V call is TRBV5-4, the J call TRBJ2-3, with TRBD2 identical over 11 bases. CDR3 length: 16 amino acids. The trim removed 4 bases at V and 4 bases at J, leaving 8 bases unmatched. Germline V gives CDR1 SGHNT, CDR2 YYREEE (reference sequence). The CDR3 region is CASSAELAGVSDTQYF. Written as DNA, the CDR3 is TGTGCCAGCAGCGCCGAACTAGCGGGAGTCTCAGATACGCAGTATTTT.

The chain employs TRBV6-5 and TRBJ2-1; the D gene is possibly TRBD2 (6 bases). The germline CDR1 and CDR2 sequences are MNHEY and SVGAGI. The V end lost 4 bases, the J end lost 7 bases, and 11 bases lay between the germline ends. The CDR3 sequence is 13 residues long. CDR3 bases: TGTGCCAGCAGTTCGGGGGTAAGGAATGAGCAGTTCTTC. This gives the protein CASSSGVRNEQFF.

V and J are TRBV27 and TRBJ2-3; TRBD2 aligns across 10 bases. The CDR3 length is 15 residues. CDR1 and CDR2 from the germline V gene are MNHEY and SMNVEV (reference sequence). J lost 1 base, V lost 5 bases, and 3 bases had no gene match. The CDR3: CASSGLAAGTDTQYF. The CDR3 DNA reads TGTGCCAGCAGTGGACTAGCGGCTGGCACAGATACGCAGTATTTT.

The J gene is TRBJ1-2, the V gene TRBV9; a possible D gene is TRBD1 (6 bases). Germline CDR1 is SGDLS and CDR2 is YYNGEE. The length of the CDR3 is 16 residues. Trimming shortened V by 3 bases and J by 4 bases, and 19 bases separated the two germline ends. This CDR3 is CASSEGPGQAFYGYTF. DNA for the CDR3: TGTGCCAGCAGCGAAGGGCCGGGACAAGCGTTCTATGGCTACACCTTC. Drawing the rest from reference TRBV9 and TRBJ1-2, the complete variable domain is DSGVTQTPKHLITATGQRVTLRCSPRSGDLSVYWYQQSLDQGLQFLIQYYNGEERAKGNILERFSAQQFPDLHSELNLSSLELGDSALYFCASSEGPGQAFYGYTFGSGTRLTVV.

The genes are TRBV11-2 and TRBJ2-1; 7 bases line up with TRBD1. Trimming at V came to 5 bases and at J to 4 bases, leaving 8 bases not matched to a gene. This CDR3 spans 15 amino acids. CDR1 is SGHAT, CDR2 FQNNGV, per germline. The CDR3 nucleotides are TGTGCCAGCAGCCCCGGACAGGAGTTGTACAATGAGCAGTTCTTC. It specifies CASSPGQELYNEQFF.

V is TRBV19 and J is TRBJ2-5, with a weak D call TRBD1 (6 bases). Germline assignment: CDR1 LNHDA and CDR2 SQIVND (reference sequence). The CDR3 consists of 16 residues. V was clipped by 5 bases and J by 0 bases, with 16 bases between them. CDR3 loop: CASSPRQVLYQETQYF. CDR3 nucleotides: TGTGCCAGTAGTCCTCGACAGGTCCTGTACCAAGAGACCCAGTACTTC.

V is TRBV4-3 and J is TRBJ2-6, with D possibly being TRBD1 (6 bases). Between the trimmed V and J ends, which lost 2 bases and 2 bases, there was a span of 7 bases. The CDR3 is made up of 15 amino acids. Germline CDR1 LGHNA, CDR2 YSLEER. DNA of the CDR3: TGCGCCAGCAGCCAACCAGGGGCTGGGGCCAACGTCCTGACTTTC. This translates into CASSQPGAGANVLTF.

The CDR3 reads CASSLVGGNTEAFF. CDR3 nucleotides: TGTGCCAGCAGCTTAGTAGGGGGGAACACTGAAGCTTTCTTT. The chain links TRBV7-8 to TRBJ1-1; tentatively, D is TRBD1 (6 bases). Per the germline V gene, CDR1 is SGHVS and CDR2 is FQNEAQ. Trimming removed 1 base from V and 1 base from J, with 7 bases in between. The CDR3 loop spans 14 amino acids.

The chain employs TRBV4-3 and TRBJ2-2, with a possible D match to TRBD2 (6 bases). V lost 4 bases and J lost 3, with 18 bases in between. The germline V gene has CDR1 LGHNA and CDR2 YSLEER. The CDR3 extends over 17 amino acids. The CDR3 nucleotides read TGCGCCAGCAGCCCCAGTTTTGGAGGGTTCGACACCGGGGAGCTGTTTTTT. Amino acids: CASSPSFGGFDTGELFF.

This rearrangement joins TRBV7-8 to TRBJ2-1; the match to TRBD1 covers 8 bases. V was pared by 5 bases and J by 4 bases, with 4 bases of the junction left unmatched. Germline V gives CDR1 SGHVS, CDR2 FQNEAQ. The CDR3 runs to 14 residues. The CDR3 reads CASSRTGRYNEQFF. CDR3 bases: TGTGCCAGCAGCCGGACAGGGAGATACAATGAGCAGTTCTTC.

The gene calls are TRBV2 and TRBJ1-4; possible D gene TRBD1, 6 bases. Germline V gene data show CDR1 as SNHLY and CDR2 as FYNNEI. V shed 6 bases and J shed 3 bases, with 11 bases lying between them. The CDR3 totals 14 residues. CDR3 protein: CASSVQGANEKLFF. DNA of the CDR3: TGTGCCAGCAGCGTACAGGGAGCTAATGAAAAACTGTTTTTT. The full variable domain, with the rest looked up from reference TRBV2 and TRBJ1-4, is EPEVTQTPSHQVTQMGQEVILRCVPISNHLYFYWYRQILGQKVEFLVSFYNNEISEKSEIFDDQFSVERPDGSNFTLKIRSTKLEDSAMYFCASSVQGANEKLFFGSGTQLSVL.

In its sample, this clone was seen once. V is TRBV15 and J is TRBJ1-5; TRBD1 matches 7 bases. Germline assignment: CDR1 LNHNV and CDR2 YYDKDF (reference sequence). J was trimmed by 0 bases and V by 5 bases; bases with no gene match: 16. This CDR3 region has 19 residues. The CDR3 coding sequence is TGTGCCACCAGCGATTCGGGACAGAGTGGAGAATATAGCAATCAGCCCCAGCATTTT. Translating it yields CATSDSGQSGEYSNQPQHF.

The chain has TRBV4-1 and TRBJ1-6; 8 bases map to TRBD1. From germline, CDR1 is MGHRA and CDR2 YSYEKL. This CDR3 region has 16 residues. Germline trimming cut 2 bases from V and 9 bases from J; bases unmatched to any gene: 9. The CDR3 DNA is TGCGCCAGCAGCCAAACCCGGACAGGGACTGGTTCACCCCTCCACTTT. This encodes CASSQTRTGTGSPLHF.

This sequence joins TRBV9 and TRBJ2-2, with TRBD2 matching 9 bases. The V and J ends lost 4 bases and 0 bases, in that order; junction bases with no gene match: 7. The germline V gene encodes CDR1 SGDLS and CDR2 YYNGEE. This CDR3 has 17 amino acids. The CDR3 nucleotides read TGTGCCAGCAGCATGCAGACTAGCGGCACGAACACCGGGGAGCTGTTTTTT. Amino acid sequence: CASSMQTSGTNTGELFF.

This clone has only a few counts. The chain uses TRBV5-1 and TRBJ1-2; 10 bases map to TRBD1. This CDR3 contains 17 residues. The germline CDR1 and CDR2 sequences are SGHRS and YFSETQ. Trimming at V came to 0 bases and at J to 2 bases, leaving 7 bases not matched to a gene. The CDR3 DNA reads TGCGCCAGCAGCTTGGGCCTGGGACAGGGGTACAACTATGGCTACACCTTC. Protein product: CASSLGLGQGYNYGYTF.

The rearrangement uses TRBV2 and TRBJ1-5; 9 bases agree with TRBD1. V lost 4 bases to trimming and J lost 4 bases; unmatched junction nucleotides: 2. CDR1 is SNHLY and CDR2 is FYNNEI in the germline V gene. This CDR3 contains 14 residues. For the CDR3, the DNA is TGTGCCAGCAGTGGGGACAGGGTAAATCAGCCCCAGCATTTT. Protein product: CASSGDRVNQPQHF.

The rearrangement uses TRBV5-5 and TRBJ2-5, with D possibly matching TRBD2 (5 bases). Trimming pared 0 bases from V and 0 bases from J, leaving 6 bases between. Germline CDR1 and CDR2: SGHKS and YYEKEE (reference sequence). The CDR3 extends over 14 amino acids. The CDR3 region is CASSLDGNQETQYF. The CDR3 DNA reads as TGTGCCAGCAGCTTGGACGGGAACCAAGAGACCCAGTACTTC.

This sequence joins TRBV4-3 and TRBJ2-1; D not certain. The length of the CDR3 is 17 residues. The germline V and J ends were trimmed by 0 bases and 2 bases, with 14 bases remaining between them. The V gene's germline CDR1 is LGHNA and CDR2 YSLEER. CDR3 amino acids: CASSQDANPYTYNEQFF. DNA for the CDR3: TGCGCCAGCAGCCAAGATGCGAACCCTTATACCTACAATGAGCAGTTCTTC.

This sequence joins TRBV19 and TRBJ2-3, with D possibly TRBD2 on 6 matching bases. The V and J ends lost 0 bases and 0 bases respectively, with 13 bases between them. Germline loops: CDR1 LNHDA, CDR2 SQIVND (reference sequence). The length of the CDR3 is 17 residues. CDR3 bases: TGTGCCAGTAGTATAGAGGGGCTAGGGACTAGCACAGATACGCAGTATTTT. This sequence encodes CASSIEGLGTSTDTQYF.

This chain joins TRBV7-9 and TRBJ2-1; 7 bases are shared with TRBD2. Trimming took 2 bases from V and 5 from J; bases not matched to a gene: 9. Germline assignment: CDR1 SEHNR and CDR2 FQNEAQ (reference sequence). The CDR3 runs to 16 residues. DNA for the CDR3: TGTGCCAGCAGCTTATTCATCGGGGGGTCAGACAATGAGCAGTTCTTC. Amino acids: CASSLFIGGSDNEQFF.

V usage is TRBV7-9 and J usage is TRBJ2-1; D perhaps matches TRBD1 (7 bases). Germline lookup yields CDR1 SEHNR and CDR2 FQNEAQ (reference sequence). The CDR3 loop spans 16 amino acids. Deletions cut 6 bases from V and 9 bases from J, with 24 bases between. The CDR3 is CASSPGGGAVLVEQFF. CDR3 sequence (DNA): TGTGCCAGCAGTCCCGGAGGGGGCGCGGTCCTAGTTGAGCAGTTCTTC.

The chain joins TRBV7-2 to TRBJ2-3; 8 bases match TRBD2. Germline lookup yields CDR1 SGHTA and CDR2 FQGNSA. This CDR3 spans 14 amino acids. After removal of 2 bases from V and 6 bases from J, the junction contained 4 bases not matched to a gene. Written as DNA, the CDR3 is TGTGCCAGCAGCTTACAGCCTAGCGGGGATACGCAGTATTTT. The encoded protein is CASSLQPSGDTQYF. Complete variable domain (other parts from reference TRBV7-2 and TRBJ2-3): GAGVSQSPSNKVTEKGKDVELRCDPISGHTALYWYRQSLGQGLEFLIYFQGNSAPDKSGLPSDRFSAERTGGSVSTLTIQRTQQEDSAVYLCASSLQPSGDTQYFGPGTRLTVL.

There are a few counts of this clone. The CDR3 protein is CASSSGQNTVHEQYF. Written as DNA, the CDR3 is TGTGCCAGCAGCTCTGGACAGAACACGGTCCACGAGCAGTACTTC. The chain carries TRBV5-8 and TRBJ2-7, with D maybe TRBD1 (6 bases). There are 15 residues in the CDR3. The V gene's germline CDR1 is SGHTS and CDR2 YDEGEE. V shed 3 bases and J shed 5 bases, with 18 bases lying between them.

The rearrangement joins TRBV10-3 to TRBJ2-2; 8 nucleotides align to TRBD1. The junction had 5 bases not matched to a gene; V was cut back by 0 bases and J by 2 bases. The CDR3 contains 17 residues. Germline V gene lookup returns CDR1 ENHRY and CDR2 SYGVKD. In DNA, the CDR3 is TGTGCCATCAGTGAGTCGAGGACAGGGACAAACACCGGGGAGCTGTTTTTT. This translates into CAISESRTGTNTGELFF.

This chain joins TRBV12-3 or TRBV12-4 and TRBJ2-5, with TRBD1 as a possible D gene (6 bases). The CDR3 extends over 12 amino acids. V lost 8 bases and J lost 5, with 12 bases in between. CDR3 region: CASGTTGETQYF. The CDR3, as DNA: TGTGCCAGCGGCACCACAGGGGAGACCCAGTACTTC.

The gene calls are TRBV4-3 and TRBJ1-1; D not certain. Germline V gene data show CDR1 as LGHNA and CDR2 as YSLEER. The CDR3 has 13 residues. The ends were cut back, 4 bases at V and 1 base at J, with 7 bases in the middle. The CDR3 DNA reads as TGCGCCAGCAGCCGGGCAGAGAACACTGAAGCTTTCTTT. It yields the protein CASSRAENTEAFF.

J is TRBJ2-5 and V is TRBV5-8; TRBD2 is a possible D gene (5 bases). The CDR3 sequence is 12 residues long. Trimming removed 2 bases from V and 8 bases from J, with 10 bases in between. From germline, CDR1 is SGHTS and CDR2 YDEGEE. This chain's CDR3 is CASSFGSGTQYF. Written as DNA, the CDR3 is TGTGCCAGCAGCTTTGGATCGGGAACCCAGTACTTC.